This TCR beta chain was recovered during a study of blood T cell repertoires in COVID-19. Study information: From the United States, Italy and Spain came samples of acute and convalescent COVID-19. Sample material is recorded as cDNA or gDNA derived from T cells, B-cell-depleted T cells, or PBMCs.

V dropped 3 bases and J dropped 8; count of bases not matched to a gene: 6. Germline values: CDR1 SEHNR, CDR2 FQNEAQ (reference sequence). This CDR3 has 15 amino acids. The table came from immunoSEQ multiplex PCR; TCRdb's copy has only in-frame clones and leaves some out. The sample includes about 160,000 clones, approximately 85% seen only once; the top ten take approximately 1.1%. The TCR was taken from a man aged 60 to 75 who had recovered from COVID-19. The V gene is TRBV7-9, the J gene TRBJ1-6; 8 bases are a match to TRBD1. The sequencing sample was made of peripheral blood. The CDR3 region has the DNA TGTGCCAGCAGCTTCCGACAGGGGAGAGATTCACCCCTCCACTTT. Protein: CASSFRQGRDSPLHF.